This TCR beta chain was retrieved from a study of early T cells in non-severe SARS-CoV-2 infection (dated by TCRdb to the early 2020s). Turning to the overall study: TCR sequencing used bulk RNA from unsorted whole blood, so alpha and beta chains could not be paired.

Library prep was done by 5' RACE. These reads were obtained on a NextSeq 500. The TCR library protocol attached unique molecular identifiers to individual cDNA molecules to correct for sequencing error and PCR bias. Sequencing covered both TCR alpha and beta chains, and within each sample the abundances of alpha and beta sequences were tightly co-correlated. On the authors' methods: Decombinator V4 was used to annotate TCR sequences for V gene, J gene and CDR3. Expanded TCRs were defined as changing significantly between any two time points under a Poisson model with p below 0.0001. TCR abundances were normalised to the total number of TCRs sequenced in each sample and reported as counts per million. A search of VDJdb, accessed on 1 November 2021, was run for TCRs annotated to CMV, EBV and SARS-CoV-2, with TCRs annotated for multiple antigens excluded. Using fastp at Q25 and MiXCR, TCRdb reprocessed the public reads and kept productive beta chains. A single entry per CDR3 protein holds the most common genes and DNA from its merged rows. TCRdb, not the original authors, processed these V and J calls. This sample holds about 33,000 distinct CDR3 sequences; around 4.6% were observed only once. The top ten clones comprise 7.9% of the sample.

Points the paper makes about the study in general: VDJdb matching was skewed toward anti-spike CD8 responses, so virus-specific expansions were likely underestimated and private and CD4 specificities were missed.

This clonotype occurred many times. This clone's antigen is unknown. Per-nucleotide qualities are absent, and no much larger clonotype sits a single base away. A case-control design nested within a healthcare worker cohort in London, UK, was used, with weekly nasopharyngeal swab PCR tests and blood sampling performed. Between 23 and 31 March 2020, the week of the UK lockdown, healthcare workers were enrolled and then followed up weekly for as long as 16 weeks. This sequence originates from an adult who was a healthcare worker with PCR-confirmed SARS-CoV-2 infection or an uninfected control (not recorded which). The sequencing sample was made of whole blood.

The CDR3 region: CASSPDGPYGYTF. Read as DNA, the sequence is TGTGCCAGCAGTCCCGACGGCCCCTATGGCTACACCTTC. The chain joins TRBV27 to TRBJ1-2; the D gene identity is not certain. Inclusive of the bounding cysteine and phenylalanine, the CDR3 is 13 residues long. The retained sequence is limited to the CDR3, 39 bases, with the frame set at the first base. The germline V gene (reference sequence) gives CDR1 as MNHEY and CDR2 as SMNVEV. V lost 5 bases and J lost 4 bases; the stretch between them is 11 bases long.